A single sample gave rise to the 18 T cell receptor beta chains below, sequenced in a study of blood T cell repertoires in COVID-19. Sequencing was performed with immunoSEQ multiplex PCR; in TCRdb, only in-frame clones are kept and a portion is missing. The top ten hold around 2.5% of the sample, which has over 200,000 clones, about 91% seen once. Sequencing was performed on peripheral blood. The source of these receptors is a person under 35 with COVID-19, enrolled during active disease.

V is TRBV5-1 and J is TRBJ2-1; TRBD2 matches at 7 bases. V lost 3 bases and J lost 7; bases outside the gene matches: 7. Germline V gene data show CDR1 as SGHRS and CDR2 as YFSETQ. The CDR3 spans 14 residues. CDR3 DNA sequence: TGCGCCAGCAGCTGGGGGGGTCCCGGGAATGAGCAGTTCTTC. It is translated as CASSWGGPGNEQFF.

The gene calls are TRBV7-9 and TRBJ1-5; unclear D gene. Trimming removed 3 bases at V and 6 bases at J, with 6 bases between. The CDR3 runs to 12 residues. The V gene's germline CDR1 is SEHNR and CDR2 FQNEAQ (reference sequence). CDR3 loop: CASSLAGQPQHF. The CDR3 DNA is TGTGCCAGCAGCTTGGCGGGTCAGCCCCAGCATTTT.

The chain recombines TRBV28 with TRBJ1-1; D unclear. Germline V CDR1 and CDR2: MDHEN, SYDVKM. Trimming removed 5 bases from V and 9 bases from J, with 16 bases in between. The CDR3 is 13 residues long. CDR3 amino acids: CASSAGALQKAFF. Written as DNA, the CDR3 is TGTGCCAGCAGTGCGGGAGCGCTGCAAAAAGCTTTCTTT.

This sequence joins TRBV5-6 and TRBJ1-1; a possible D gene is TRBD1 (5 bases). The V and J ends lost 0 bases and 3 bases respectively, with 18 bases between them. The CDR3 is 17 residues long. The germline gives CDR1 SGHDT, CDR2 YYEEEE. The CDR3, as DNA: TGTGCCAGCAGCTTGGGCTCGGCGGGCGGGGCGGACACTGAAGCTTTCTTT. Encoded protein: CASSLGSAGGADTEAFF.

Turning to this clone: The germline gene is not matched at one end of the junction; a read error may be the cause. This sequence joins TRBV9 and TRBJ1-1; D is possibly TRBD1 (5 bases). The CDR3 is 14 amino acids. The germline CDR1 and CDR2 sequences are SGDLS and YYNGEE. The CDR3 sequence: CARSGRGGRTEAFF. As DNA, the CDR3 is TGTGCCCGCAGTGGTCGGGGGGGGAGGACTGAAGCTTTCTTT.

The CDR3: CASRKQGLGNSPLHF. CDR3 nucleotide sequence: TGTGCCAGCAGAAAACAGGGTCTTGGTAATTCACCCCTCCACTTT. The V and J genes are TRBV28 and TRBJ1-6; weak D call: TRBD1 (6 bases). The CDR3 length is 15 residues. V lost 6 bases and J 6 bases, leaving 15 bases between the germline ends. Germline CDR1 is MDHEN and CDR2 is SYDVKM.

The genes are TRBV7-9 and TRBJ1-1; 7 bases match TRBD1. CDR3 length: 15 amino acids. Trimming took 0 bases from V and 2 from J; bases not matched to a gene: 3. Germline CDR1 is SEHNR and CDR2 is FQNEAQ (reference sequence). DNA of the CDR3: TGTGCCAGCAGCTTAGCCACAGGGGTAAACACTGAAGCTTTCTTT. As protein: CASSLATGVNTEAFF.

The CDR3, as DNA: TGTGCCAGCAGCTTGGCTCCTAATGAAAAACTGTTTTTT. Translation: CASSLAPNEKLFF. The rearrangement uses TRBV5-5 and TRBJ1-4; D is unresolved. V gave up 0 bases and J gave up 3 bases, with 3 bases separating them. CDR1 and CDR2 from the germline V gene are SGHKS and YYEKEE (reference sequence). The CDR3 consists of 13 residues.

The chain has TRBV7-9 and TRBJ2-1, with D possibly being TRBD2 (6 bases). V was cut by 8 bases and J by 4 bases, with 9 bases left in between. Germline-derived CDR1 and CDR2 are SEHNR and FQNEAQ (reference sequence). This CDR3 region has 12 residues. The CDR3 is CASPGGYNEQFF. The DNA for the CDR3 is TGTGCCAGCCCCGGGGGTTACAATGAGCAGTTCTTC.

The V gene is TRBV19, the J gene TRBJ2-7; TRBD1 matches at 10 bases. The CDR3 spans 15 residues. The V and J ends lost 6 bases and 6 bases, in that order; junction bases with no gene match: 11. The germline V gene has CDR1 LNHDA and CDR2 SQIVND (reference sequence). The CDR3 region has the DNA TGTGCCAGTAGCCTAACCGGGACAGGGGATCTCGAGCAGTACTTC. Translating it yields CASSLTGTGDLEQYF.

V usage is TRBV12-1 and J usage is TRBJ1-6; the table names TRBD1, a call not compared with the DNA. TRBV12-1 has pseudogene status. The CDR3 is made up of 16 amino acids. This chain's CDR3 is CASSFEQVSYNSPLHF. The DNA of the CDR3 is TGTGCCAGCAGCTTTGAACAGGTATCCTATAATTCACCCCTCCACTTT.

The V and J genes are TRBV5-6 and TRBJ2-3, with 7 bases fitting TRBD2. Losses at the gene ends were 2 bases for V and 2 bases for J; bases not matched to a gene: 5. Germline V gene sequence: CDR1 SGHDT, CDR2 YYEEEE. The length of the CDR3 is 15 residues. Here the CDR3 reads CASSLSSGNTDTQYF. The CDR3, as DNA: TGTGCCAGCAGCTTATCTAGCGGTAACACAGATACGCAGTATTTT.

The chain has TRBV5-1 and TRBJ2-3; TRBD1 matches at 10 bases. The CDR3 contains 14 residues. Germline assignment: CDR1 SGHRS and CDR2 YFSETQ. The trim removed 4 bases at V and 7 bases at J, leaving 6 bases unmatched. The CDR3 loop is CASSPDRGSNTQYF. The CDR3 DNA reads TGCGCCAGCAGCCCGGACAGGGGGTCGAATACGCAGTATTTT.

The gene calls are TRBV6-5 and TRBJ1-2; 7 bases map to TRBD1. Unmatched junction bases numbered 10, after V lost 7 bases and J lost 5 bases. The germline V gene has CDR1 MNHEY and CDR2 SVGAGI. CDR3 length: 14 amino acids. In DNA form, the CDR3 reads TGTGCCAGCACCCCAGGGGGGACGATGTATGGCTACACCTTC. Translation gives CASTPGGTMYGYTF.

This clone was observed a few times. The chain uses TRBV15 and TRBJ1-5; a possible D gene is TRBD1 (5 bases). Trimming removed 5 bases at V and 8 bases at J, with 22 bases between. Per germline, CDR1 LNHNV and CDR2 YYDKDF (reference sequence). CDR3 length: 16 residues. CDR3 sequence reads: CATSGVKDRGWEPQHF. The CDR3 DNA reads TGTGCCACCAGCGGGGTTAAGGACCGGGGGTGGGAGCCCCAGCATTTT.

This chain connects TRBV30 to TRBJ1-1, with 9 bases aligning to TRBD1. Germline CDR1 is GTSNPN and CDR2 is SVGIG (reference sequence). The CDR3 is made up of 15 amino acids. With 4 bases clipped from V and 7 bases from J, the junction kept 13 bases outside the gene matches. The DNA of the CDR3 is TGTGCCTGGATCCCCCTTAGACAGGGGGGGATTGAAGCTTTCTTT. It specifies CAWIPLRQGGIEAFF.

This clone was observed once. CDR3 coding DNA: TGTGCCAGCAGCCGTCCACAGGCATTTGCCGGGGAGCTGTTTTTT. Protein sequence: CASSRPQAFAGELFF. The J gene is TRBJ2-2, the V gene TRBV7-9; D is perhaps TRBD1 (5 bases). Trimming pared 5 bases from V and 6 bases from J, leaving 16 bases between. CDR1 and CDR2 from the germline V gene are SEHNR and FQNEAQ (reference sequence). This CDR3 contains 15 residues.

The sample holds a few counts of this clone. Written as DNA, the CDR3 is TGCGCCAGCAGCCAAGAGGGGCACTACGAGCAGTACTTC. Translating it yields CASSQEGHYEQYF. V is TRBV4-1 and J is TRBJ2-7, with a tentative D call TRBD1 (5 bases). This CDR3 spans 13 amino acids. V lost 0 bases to trimming and J lost 3 bases, with 6 bases between them. In germline, CDR1 is MGHRA, CDR2 YSYEKL.